The T cell receptor (beta chain) described here comes from a study of blood T cell repertoires in COVID-19. Study-wide context: Both acute and convalescent COVID-19 samples were obtained from the United States, Italy and Spain. Sources were T cells, B-cell-depleted T cells, or PBMCs; the material itself was cDNA or gDNA.

Per the authors' pipeline: Estimation of nucleated cell counts relied on the amplification of reference gene primers. Assay: immunoSEQ multiplex PCR; the TCRdb copy retains only in-frame clones and omits some. The V and J calls and clone size were taken over from that table, and D and trimming were inferred from the DNA. The sample lists about 85,000 clones, about 84% occurring once. V dropped 8 bases and J dropped 7; count of bases not matched to a gene: 9. Germline assignment: CDR1 SNHLY and CDR2 FYNNEI. CDR3 length: 14 amino acids. The chain has TRBV2 and TRBJ2-1; 9 bases are a match to TRBD1. The receptor comes from a human donor in a cohort sampled during active COVID-19. Specimen: peripheral blood. CDR3 DNA: TGTGCCAGCGATCCGGGACAGGGACTTAATGAGCAGTTCTTC. The encoded protein is CASDPGQGLNEQFF.